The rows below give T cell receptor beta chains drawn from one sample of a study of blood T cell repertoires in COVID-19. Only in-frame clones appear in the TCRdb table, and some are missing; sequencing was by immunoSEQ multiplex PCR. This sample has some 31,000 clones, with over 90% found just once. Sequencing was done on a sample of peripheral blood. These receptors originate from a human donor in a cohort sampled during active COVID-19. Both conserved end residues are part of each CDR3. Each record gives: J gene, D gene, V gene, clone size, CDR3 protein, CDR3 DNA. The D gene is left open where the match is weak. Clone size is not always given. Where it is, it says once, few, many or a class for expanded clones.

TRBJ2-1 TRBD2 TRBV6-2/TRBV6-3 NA CASSYTGGLYEQFF TGTGCCAGCAGTTATACGGGGGGGCTATATGAGCAGTTCTTC
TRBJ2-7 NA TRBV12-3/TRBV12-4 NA CASTTLRGEQYF TGTGCCAGCACCACCCTAAGGGGGGAGCAGTACTTC
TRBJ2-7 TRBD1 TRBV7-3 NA CASSPDRANEQYF TGTGCCAGCAGTCCGGACAGGGCTAACGAGCAGTACTTC
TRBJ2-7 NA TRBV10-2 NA CASSESFPQTGPELLGRSREQYF TGCGCCAGCAGTGAGTCGTTCCCTCAAACCGGCCCGGAACTACTAGGGAGAAGTAGGGAGCAGTACTTC
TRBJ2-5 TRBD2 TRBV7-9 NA CASSSWGGLGQETQYF TGTGCCAGCAGTTCATGGGGGGGTTTGGGACAAGAGACCCAGTACTTC
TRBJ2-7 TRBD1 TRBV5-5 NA CASRSGTENYEQYF TGTGCCAGCAGGTCCGGGACAGAAAACTACGAGCAGTACTTC
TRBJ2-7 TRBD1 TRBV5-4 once CASSSPGQAYEQYF TGTGCCAGCAGCTCCCCGGGACAGGCCTACGAGCAGTACTTC
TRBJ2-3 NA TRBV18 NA CASSPATAPSTDTQYF TGTGCCAGCTCACCAGCAACAGCCCCTAGCACAGATACGCAGTATTTT
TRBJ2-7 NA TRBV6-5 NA CASSSGGYEQYF TGTGCCAGCAGTTCCGGGGGCTACGAGCAGTACTTC
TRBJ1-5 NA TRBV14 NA CASSQEKSGNNQPQHF TGTGCCAGCAGCCAAGAGAAATCAGGGAACAATCAGCCCCAGCATTTT
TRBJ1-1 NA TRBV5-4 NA CASSPGGTEAFF TGTGCCAGCAGCCCGGGTGGCACTGAAGCTTTCTTT
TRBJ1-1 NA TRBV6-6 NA CASRLTECIF TGTGCCAGCAGACTCACTGAGTGTATCTTT
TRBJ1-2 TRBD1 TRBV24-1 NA CATRDRGGYGYTF TGTGCCACCCGGGACAGGGGAGGTTATGGCTACACCTTC
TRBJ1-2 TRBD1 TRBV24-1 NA CATSDRDRGCCYGYTF TGTGCCACCAGTGACCGAGACAGGGGTTGCTGCTATGGCTACACCTTC
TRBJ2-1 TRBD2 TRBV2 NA CASRPGLSNPEQFF TGTGCCAGCAGACCGGGACTATCAAACCCAGAGCAGTTCTTC
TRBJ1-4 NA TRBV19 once CASSPGQITNEKLFF TGTGCCAGTAGTCCAGGACAGATAACTAATGAAAAACTGTTTTTT
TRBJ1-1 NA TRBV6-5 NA CASSHEVRNTEAFF TGTGCCAGCAGCCACGAAGTGAGGAACACTGAAGCTTTCTTT
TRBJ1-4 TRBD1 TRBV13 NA CASSFGGRGATNEKLFF TGTGCCAGCAGCTTCGGTGGCAGGGGGGCAACTAATGAAAAACTGTTTTTT
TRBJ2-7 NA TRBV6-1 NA CASSEIAYEQYF TGTGCCAGCAGTGAAATCGCGTACGAGCAGTACTTC
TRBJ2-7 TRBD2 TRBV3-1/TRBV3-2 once CASSQQPGLAGGTFHF TGTGCCAGCAGCCAACAGCCCGGACTAGCGGGGGGCACCTTTCACTTC
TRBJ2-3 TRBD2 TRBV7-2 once CASSLNGGAGDTQYF TGTGCCAGCAGCTTAAACGGGGGGGCGGGAGATACGCAGTATTTT
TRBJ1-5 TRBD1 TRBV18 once CASSSFTGTGIQPQHF TGTGCCAGCTCATCCTTCACCGGGACAGGGATTCAGCCCCAGCATTTT
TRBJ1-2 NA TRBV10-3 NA CAISDGQSYGYTF TGTGCCATCAGCGATGGCCAGTCCTATGGCTACACCTTC
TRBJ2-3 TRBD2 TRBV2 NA CASRLTSGRALTDTQYF TGTGCCAGCAGGTTGACTAGCGGGAGGGCCCTCACAGATACGCAGTATTTT
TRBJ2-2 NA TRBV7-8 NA CASSLAGPGFGHDTGELFF TGTGCCAGCAGCTTAGCGGGGCCGGGCTTTGGGCATGACACCGGGGAGCTGTTTTTT
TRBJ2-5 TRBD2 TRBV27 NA CASSLTAGDETQYF TGTGCCAGCAGTTTGACAGCGGGGGACGAGACCCAGTACTTC
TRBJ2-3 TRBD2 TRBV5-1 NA CASSLDEGGPPDTQYF TGCGCCAGCAGCTTGGATGAGGGAGGGCCCCCAGATACGCAGTATTTT
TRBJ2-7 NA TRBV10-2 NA CASSDEAGYSYEQYF TGCGCCAGCAGTGATGAGGCGGGGTACTCCTACGAGCAGTACTTC
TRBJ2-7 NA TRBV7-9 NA CASSSNIASLSSYEQYF TGTGCCAGCAGCTCCAATATCGCTAGCCTGAGCTCCTACGAGCAGTACTTC
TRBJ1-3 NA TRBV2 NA CASSEASGAAVSGNTIYF TGTGCCAGCAGTGAAGCGAGCGGGGCGGCCGTCTCTGGAAACACCATATATTTT
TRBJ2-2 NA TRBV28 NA CASSFPARGPISNTGELFF TGTGCCAGCAGTTTCCCGGCCAGGGGTCCAATTTCGAACACCGGGGAGCTGTTTTTT
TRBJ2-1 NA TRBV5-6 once CASSDYSDGGQFF TGTGCCAGCAGCGACTACAGCGACGGTGGGCAGTTCTTC
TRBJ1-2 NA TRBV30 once CAWISGGYGYTF TGTGCCTGGATATCGGGAGGCTATGGCTACACCTTC
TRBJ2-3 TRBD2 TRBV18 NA CASSQATSGNTDTQYF TGTGCCAGCTCCCAAGCGACTAGCGGGAACACAGATACGCAGTATTTT
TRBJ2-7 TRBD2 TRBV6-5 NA CASNEAGAGYEQYF TGTGCCAGCAACGAGGCGGGAGCGGGTTACGAGCAGTACTTC